What follows is one TCR beta chain and its context. The antigen is unknown. Trimming removed 4 bases from V and 6 bases from J, with 19 bases in between. The CDR3 has 14 amino acids. The germline V gene encodes CDR1 GTSNPN and CDR2 SVGIG (reference sequence). Produced via immunoSEQ multiplex PCR; TCRdb's table is partial and in-frame only. Of some 41,000 clones listed, 94% are singletons. These data originate in a study of T cells in tuberculosis. Across the whole study: The T cells targeted glucose monomycolate, a mycobacterial lipid, via CD1B. Study-wide points: Classification accuracy was around 90% (AUROC over 0.85) with the GMM-specific repertoire. Active tuberculosis cases were adults; controls were adolescents.

The origin of this receptor is a donor aged 10-30 years with latent tuberculosis or without tuberculosis infection. Some clones in this sample may be carry-over from other donors' samples. The rearrangement joins TRBV30 to TRBJ2-7; possibly TRBD2 for D (6 bases). Sequencing was performed on PBMCs. Written as DNA, the CDR3 is TGTGCCTGGATCCCCCGGGCTCCCGGGGGCGAGCAGTACTTC. It codes for CAWIPRAPGGEQYF.